This T cell receptor (beta chain) was profiled in a study of OX40 agonist ivuxolimab in advanced cancers. Turning to the study itself: Past anti-PD-1, anti-PD-L1 or anti-CTLA-4 therapy was accepted, and roughly 42% had received some. The study's findings and limits: Dosing at 0.1 to 3.0 mg/kg was accompanied by clonal expansion of CD4+ and CD8+ blood T cells by week 6. Expanded peripheral T-cell antigen specificity went undetermined.

This table comes from immunoSEQ multiplex PCR, and its TCRdb copy is limited to in-frame clones, with some not included. The table includes 28,000 or so clones, about four fifths detected once. Trimming shortened V by 6 bases and J by 2 bases, and 5 bases separated the two germline ends. Germline V gene lookup returns CDR1 DFQATT and CDR2 SNEGSKA (reference sequence). The CDR3 runs 11 residues. Baseline, cycle 4 day 1, and cycle 7 day 1 were the blood sampling points. This clone has just one count. Its antigen is still unknown. The clonotype comes from an adult with an advanced solid tumor such as melanoma, head and neck, liver or kidney cancer. The rearrangement joins TRBV20-1 to TRBJ2-1; D is undetermined. The sample consisted of CD4+ or CD8+ T cells sorted from blood, taken in a trial of the OX40 agonist ivuxolimab. CDR3 in amino acids: CSALAYNEQFF. CDR3 DNA sequence: TGCAGTGCCCTTGCCTACAATGAGCAGTTCTTC.